The rows below give T cell receptor beta chains drawn from one sample of a study of OX40 agonist ivuxolimab in advanced cancers. Here immunoSEQ multiplex PCR was the method, and the copy in TCRdb shows in-frame clones only, minus some. The sample gives about 17,000 clones, about two thirds of which show up once; approximately 24% is in the top ten. This specimen consisted of CD4+ or CD8+ T cells sorted from blood, obtained in a trial of the OX40 agonist ivuxolimab. The receptor source for this set is an adult with an advanced solid tumor such as melanoma, head and neck, liver or kidney cancer. CDR3s include the opening cysteine and the closing phenylalanine or tryptophan. Fields, in order: D gene, V gene, clone size, J gene, CDR3 DNA, CDR3 protein. A D gene is named only where the DNA matches it firmly. Clone size is shown for a subset of rows, as once, few, many or a class of expanded clone.

d_call: .
v_call: TRBV28
clone_size: .
j_call: TRBJ2-1
cdr3_nt: TGTGCCAGCAGTTTGAAAGGGGAGCCCTACAATGAGCAGTTCTTC
cdr3_aa: CASSLKGEPYNEQFF

d_call: TRBD2
v_call: TRBV9
clone_size: .
j_call: TRBJ2-5
cdr3_nt: TGTGCCAGCACTCCTAGCGGTCGACAAGAGACCCAGTACTTC
cdr3_aa: CASTPSGRQETQYF

d_call: .
v_call: TRBV27
clone_size: .
j_call: TRBJ2-3
cdr3_nt: TGTGCCAGCAGTCCAAGCCCCACGGGGGATACGCAGTATTTT
cdr3_aa: CASSPSPTGDTQYF

d_call: .
v_call: TRBV9
clone_size: .
j_call: TRBJ2-3
cdr3_nt: TGTGCCAGCAGCGTAGGGTGGAGGGGCCCCGGCCCCCCAGATACGCAGTATTTT
cdr3_aa: CASSVGWRGPGPPDTQYF

d_call: .
v_call: TRBV13
clone_size: few
j_call: TRBJ1-1
cdr3_nt: TGTGCCAGCAGCTGGGACATTAACACTGAAGCTTTCTTT
cdr3_aa: CASSWDINTEAFF

d_call: TRBD1
v_call: TRBV6-1
clone_size: .
j_call: TRBJ1-2
cdr3_nt: TGCGCCAGCAGTGGAGGCCGGGACAGGCCTGGCTATGGCTACACCTTC
cdr3_aa: CASSGGRDRPGYGYTF

d_call: .
v_call: TRBV7-8
clone_size: .
j_call: TRBJ2-3
cdr3_nt: TGTGCCAGCAGCTTAGTCGAGGGGCAAGATACGCAGTATTTT
cdr3_aa: CASSLVEGQDTQYF

d_call: .
v_call: TRBV19
clone_size: once
j_call: TRBJ1-2
cdr3_nt: TGTGCCACAAGTTCAGGGGCGAAAGGCTACACCTTC
cdr3_aa: CATSSGAKGYTF

d_call: .
v_call: TRBV7-9
clone_size: .
j_call: TRBJ2-5
cdr3_nt: TGTGCCAGCAGCTTAGTATCCCCGGACCAAGAGACCCAGTACTTC
cdr3_aa: CASSLVSPDQETQYF

d_call: .
v_call: TRBV4-1
clone_size: .
j_call: TRBJ2-7
cdr3_nt: TGCGCCAGCAGCCAAGGGGGAAACTACGAGCAGTACTTC
cdr3_aa: CASSQGGNYEQYF

d_call: .
v_call: TRBV7-9
clone_size: .
j_call: TRBJ2-4
cdr3_nt: TGTGCCAGCAGCTTGAGAACAGATTCCCTAAACATTCAGTACTTC
cdr3_aa: CASSLRTDSLNIQYF

d_call: .
v_call: TRBV5-1
clone_size: few
j_call: TRBJ1-1
cdr3_nt: TGCGCCAGCAGCTGGGGAGGGAGCACTGAAGCTTTCTTT
cdr3_aa: CASSWGGSTEAFF

d_call: .
v_call: TRBV7-7
clone_size: .
j_call: TRBJ2-6
cdr3_nt: TGTGCTAGCTCCCCTTACCCCCCAGGCTCTGGGGCCAACGTCCTGACTTTC
cdr3_aa: CASSPYPPGSGANVLTF

d_call: TRBD1
v_call: TRBV19
clone_size: .
j_call: TRBJ2-2
cdr3_nt: TGTGCCAGTAGACCCTGGGACAGAAACACCGGGGAGCTGTTTTTT
cdr3_aa: CASRPWDRNTGELFF

d_call: .
v_call: TRBV11-2
clone_size: large
j_call: TRBJ1-1
cdr3_nt: TGTGCCAGCTCCTCCGGGCCTGAAGCTTTCTTT
cdr3_aa: CASSSGPEAFF

d_call: .
v_call: TRBV10-2
clone_size: .
j_call: TRBJ1-6
cdr3_nt: TGCGCCAGCCGCGAGGGCTACGCGAATTCACCCCTCCACTTT
cdr3_aa: CASREGYANSPLHF

d_call: TRBD2
v_call: TRBV7-9
clone_size: .
j_call: TRBJ2-1
cdr3_nt: TGTGCCAGCACGGGACTAGCTTCCTACAATGAGCAGTTCTTC
cdr3_aa: CASTGLASYNEQFF

d_call: .
v_call: TRBV5-5
clone_size: .
j_call: TRBJ2-1
cdr3_nt: TGTGCCAGCAGTTGGGGTTTGGGGGTTGTGGCCTACAATGAGCAGTTCTTC
cdr3_aa: CASSWGLGVVAYNEQFF

d_call: TRBD1
v_call: TRBV5-1
clone_size: .
j_call: TRBJ1-3
cdr3_nt: TGCGCCAGCAGCTCAGGGGGCACTGGAAACACCATATATTTT
cdr3_aa: CASSSGGTGNTIYF

d_call: TRBD2
v_call: TRBV6-5
clone_size: .
j_call: TRBJ2-3
cdr3_nt: TGTGCCAGCAGTTCTACTAGCGGGGGCTCAGATACGCAGTATTTT
cdr3_aa: CASSSTSGGSDTQYF

d_call: TRBD2
v_call: TRBV7-3
clone_size: .
j_call: TRBJ2-1
cdr3_nt: TGTGCCAGCAGCTTCGGACTAGCCGTGAGCTCCTACAATGAGCAGTTCTTC
cdr3_aa: CASSFGLAVSSYNEQFF

d_call: .
v_call: TRBV7-9
clone_size: .
j_call: TRBJ1-1
cdr3_nt: TGTGCCAGCAGCTTAGTTATGGGGAACACTGAAGCTTTCTTT
cdr3_aa: CASSLVMGNTEAFF

d_call: TRBD2
v_call: TRBV27
clone_size: .
j_call: TRBJ2-2
cdr3_nt: TGTGCCAGCAGCCCTAGGACTAGCGCCGGGGAGCTGTTTTTT
cdr3_aa: CASSPRTSAGELFF

d_call: TRBD2
v_call: TRBV7-9
clone_size: .
j_call: TRBJ2-5
cdr3_nt: TGTGCCAGCAGCTTCTATAGTCTAGCGGAAGAGACCCAGTACTTC
cdr3_aa: CASSFYSLAEETQYF

d_call: TRBD1
v_call: TRBV2
clone_size: .
j_call: TRBJ2-1
cdr3_nt: TGTGCCAGCAGTTACAGGGGGTCTCCTTACAATGAGCAGTTCTTC
cdr3_aa: CASSYRGSPYNEQFF

d_call: .
v_call: TRBV5-1
clone_size: .
j_call: TRBJ2-3
cdr3_nt: TGCGCCAGCAGCTTGATAGCTCCTAGCACAGATACGCAGTGTTTT
cdr3_aa: CASSLIAPSTDTQCF

d_call: .
v_call: TRBV10-3
clone_size: .
j_call: TRBJ1-5
cdr3_nt: TGTGCCATCAGTGAGGGCGACCGGAACAGCAATCAGCCCCAGCATTTT
cdr3_aa: CAISEGDRNSNQPQHF

d_call: .
v_call: TRBV18
clone_size: few
j_call: TRBJ2-3
cdr3_nt: TGTGCCAGCTCACAAACCCGGCGAGCGGTTAGCACAGATACGCAGTATTTT
cdr3_aa: CASSQTRRAVSTDTQYF